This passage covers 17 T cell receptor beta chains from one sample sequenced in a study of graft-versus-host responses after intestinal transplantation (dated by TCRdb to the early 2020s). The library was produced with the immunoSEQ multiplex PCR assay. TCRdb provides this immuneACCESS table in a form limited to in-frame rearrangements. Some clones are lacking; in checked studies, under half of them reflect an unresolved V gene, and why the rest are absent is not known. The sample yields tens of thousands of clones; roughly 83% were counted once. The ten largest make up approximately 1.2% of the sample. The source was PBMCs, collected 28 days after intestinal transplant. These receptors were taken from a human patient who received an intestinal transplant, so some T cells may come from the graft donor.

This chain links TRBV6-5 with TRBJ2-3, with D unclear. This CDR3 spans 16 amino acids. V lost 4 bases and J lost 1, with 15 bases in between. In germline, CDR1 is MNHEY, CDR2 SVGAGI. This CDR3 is CASSSRPGMGTDTQYF. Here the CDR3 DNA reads TGTGCCAGCAGTTCTCGACCTGGAATGGGCACAGATACGCAGTATTTT.

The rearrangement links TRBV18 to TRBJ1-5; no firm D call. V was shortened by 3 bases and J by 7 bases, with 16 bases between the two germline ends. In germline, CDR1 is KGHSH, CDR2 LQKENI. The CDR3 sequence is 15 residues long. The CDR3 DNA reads TGTGCCAGCTCACCCCTTCAGGTCTTAGGGCAGCCCCAGCATTTT. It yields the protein CASSPLQVLGQPQHF.

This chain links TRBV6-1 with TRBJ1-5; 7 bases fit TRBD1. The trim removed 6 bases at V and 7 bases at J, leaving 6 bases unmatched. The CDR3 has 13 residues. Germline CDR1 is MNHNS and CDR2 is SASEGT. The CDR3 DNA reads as TGTGCCAGCAGAGTGACAGGGCGACAGCCCCAGCATTTT. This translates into CASRVTGRQPQHF.

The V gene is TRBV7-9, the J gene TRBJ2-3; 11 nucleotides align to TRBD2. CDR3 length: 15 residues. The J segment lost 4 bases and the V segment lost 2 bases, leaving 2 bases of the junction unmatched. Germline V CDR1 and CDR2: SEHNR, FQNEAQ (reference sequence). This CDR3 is CASSLLAGGADTQYF. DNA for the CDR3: TGTGCCAGCAGCTTACTAGCGGGAGGAGCAGATACGCAGTATTTT.

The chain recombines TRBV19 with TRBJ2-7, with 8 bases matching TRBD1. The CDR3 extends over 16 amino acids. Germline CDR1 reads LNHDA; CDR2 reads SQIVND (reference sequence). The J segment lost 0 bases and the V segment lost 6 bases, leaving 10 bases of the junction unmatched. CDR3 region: CASSPTGGGPSYEQYF. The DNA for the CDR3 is TGTGCCAGTAGCCCCACAGGGGGAGGACCCTCCTACGAGCAGTACTTC.

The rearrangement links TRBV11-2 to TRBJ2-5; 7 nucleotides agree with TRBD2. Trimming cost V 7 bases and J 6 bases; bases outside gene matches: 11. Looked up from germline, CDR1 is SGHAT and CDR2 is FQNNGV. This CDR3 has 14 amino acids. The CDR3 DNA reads TGTGCCAGCACGACTCCGAGGGGAGGGAAGACCCAGTACTTC. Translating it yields CASTTPRGGKTQYF.

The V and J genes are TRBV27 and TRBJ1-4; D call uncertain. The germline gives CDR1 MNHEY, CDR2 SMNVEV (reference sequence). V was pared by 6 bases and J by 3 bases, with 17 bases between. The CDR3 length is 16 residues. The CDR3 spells CASSRTQPLANEKLFF. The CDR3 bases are TGTGCCAGCAGCCGAACCCAGCCCCTGGCTAATGAAAAACTGTTTTTT. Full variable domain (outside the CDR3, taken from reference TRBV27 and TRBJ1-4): EAQVTQNPRYLITVTGKKLTVTCSQNMNHEYMSWYRQDPGLGLRQIYYSMNVEVTDKGDVPEGYKVSRKEKRNFPLILESPSPNQTSLYFCASSRTQPLANEKLFFGSGTQLSVL.

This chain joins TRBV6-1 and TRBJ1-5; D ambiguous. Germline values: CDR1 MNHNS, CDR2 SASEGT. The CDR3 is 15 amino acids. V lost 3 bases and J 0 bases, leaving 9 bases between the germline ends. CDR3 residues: CASSEDLYSNQPQHF. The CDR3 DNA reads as TGTGCCAGCAGTGAGGACCTCTATAGCAATCAGCCCCAGCATTTT.

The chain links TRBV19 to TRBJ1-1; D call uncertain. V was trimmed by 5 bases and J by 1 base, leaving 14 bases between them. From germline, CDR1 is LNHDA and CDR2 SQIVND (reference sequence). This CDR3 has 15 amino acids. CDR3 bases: TGTGCCAGTAGTTGGTCCCTTTCCGGGAACACTGAAGCTTTCTTT. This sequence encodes CASSWSLSGNTEAFF. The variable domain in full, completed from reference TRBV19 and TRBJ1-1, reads DGGITQSPKYLFRKEGQNVTLSCEQNLNHDAMYWYRQDPGQGLRLIYYSQIVNDFQKGDIAEGYSVSREKKESFPLTVTSAQKNPTAFYLCASSWSLSGNTEAFFGQGTRLTVV.

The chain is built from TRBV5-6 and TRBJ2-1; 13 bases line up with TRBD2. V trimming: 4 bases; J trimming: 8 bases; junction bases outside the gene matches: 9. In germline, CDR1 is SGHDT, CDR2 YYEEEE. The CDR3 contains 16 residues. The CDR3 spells CASSPGTSGARDEQFF. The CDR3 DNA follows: TGTGCCAGCAGCCCGGGGACTAGCGGGGCCAGGGATGAGCAGTTCTTC.

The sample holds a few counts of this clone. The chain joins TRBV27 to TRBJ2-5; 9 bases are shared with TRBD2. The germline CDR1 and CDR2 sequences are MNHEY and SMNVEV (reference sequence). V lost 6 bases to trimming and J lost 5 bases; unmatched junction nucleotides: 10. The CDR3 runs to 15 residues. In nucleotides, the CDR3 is TGTGCCAGCAGGGGCGGGGGGGGGCGAAGGGAGACCCAGTACTTC. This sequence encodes CASRGGGGRRETQYF.

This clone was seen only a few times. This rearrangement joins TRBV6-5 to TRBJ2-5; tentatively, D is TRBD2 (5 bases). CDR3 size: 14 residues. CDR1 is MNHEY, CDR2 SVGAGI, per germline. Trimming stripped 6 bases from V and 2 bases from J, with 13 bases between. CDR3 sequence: CASSPGGRQETQYF. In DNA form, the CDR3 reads TGTGCCAGCAGCCCCGGAGGCAGACAAGAGACCCAGTACTTC.

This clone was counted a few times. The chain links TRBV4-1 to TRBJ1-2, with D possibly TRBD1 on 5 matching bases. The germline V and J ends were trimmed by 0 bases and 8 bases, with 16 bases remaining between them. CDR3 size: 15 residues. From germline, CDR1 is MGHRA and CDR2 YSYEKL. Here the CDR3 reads CASSQDRGASGGYTF. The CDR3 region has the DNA TGCGCCAGCAGCCAAGATCGAGGGGCCTCGGGGGGCTACACCTTC.

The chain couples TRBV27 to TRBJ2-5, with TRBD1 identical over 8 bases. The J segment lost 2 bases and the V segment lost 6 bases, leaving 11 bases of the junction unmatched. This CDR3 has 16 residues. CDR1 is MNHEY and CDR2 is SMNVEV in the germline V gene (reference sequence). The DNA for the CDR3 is TGTGCCAGCAGCACCACTGGACAGGGCACACAAGAGACCCAGTACTTC. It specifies CASSTTGQGTQETQYF.

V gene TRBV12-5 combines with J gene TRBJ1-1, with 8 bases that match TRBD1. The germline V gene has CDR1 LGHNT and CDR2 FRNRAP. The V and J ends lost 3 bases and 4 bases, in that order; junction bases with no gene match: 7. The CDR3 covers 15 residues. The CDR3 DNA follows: TGTGCTAGTGGTTTTTGGACAGGGCCTTTCACTGAAGCTTTCTTT. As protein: CASGFWTGPFTEAFF.

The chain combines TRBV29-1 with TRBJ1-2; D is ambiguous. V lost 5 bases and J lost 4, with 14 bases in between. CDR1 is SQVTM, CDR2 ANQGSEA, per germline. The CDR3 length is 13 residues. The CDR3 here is CSVLNRDPYGYTF. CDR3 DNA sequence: TGCAGCGTTTTAAACAGAGATCCCTATGGCTACACCTTC.

CDR3 nucleotides: TGTGCCTGGAGTGTAGGAGGCGATGAGCAGTTCTTC. Amino acids: CAWSVGGDEQFF. The chain has TRBV30 and TRBJ2-1; TRBD2 is a possible D gene (5 bases). CDR3 length: 12 amino acids. Trimming took off 0 bases at V and 8 bases at J, with 8 bases between the two ends. Germline loops: CDR1 GTSNPN, CDR2 SVGIG (reference sequence).